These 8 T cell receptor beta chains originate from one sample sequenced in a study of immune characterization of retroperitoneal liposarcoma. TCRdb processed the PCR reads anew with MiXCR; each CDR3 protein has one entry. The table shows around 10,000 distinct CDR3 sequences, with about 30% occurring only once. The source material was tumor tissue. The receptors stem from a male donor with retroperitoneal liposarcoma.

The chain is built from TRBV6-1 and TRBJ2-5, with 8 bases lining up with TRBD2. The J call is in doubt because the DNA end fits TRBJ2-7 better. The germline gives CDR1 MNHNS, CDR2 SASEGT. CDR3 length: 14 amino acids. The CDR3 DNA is TGTGCCAGCAGTTCGGGGGGGCTTGCCTACGAGCAGTACTTC. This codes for CASSSGGLAYEQYF.

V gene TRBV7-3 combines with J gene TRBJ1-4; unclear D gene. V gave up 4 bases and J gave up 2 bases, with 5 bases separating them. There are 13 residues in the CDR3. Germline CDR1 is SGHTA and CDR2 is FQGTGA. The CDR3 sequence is CASSSGTNEKLFF. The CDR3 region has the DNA TGTGCCAGCAGCTCGGGCACTAATGAAAAACTGTTTTTT.

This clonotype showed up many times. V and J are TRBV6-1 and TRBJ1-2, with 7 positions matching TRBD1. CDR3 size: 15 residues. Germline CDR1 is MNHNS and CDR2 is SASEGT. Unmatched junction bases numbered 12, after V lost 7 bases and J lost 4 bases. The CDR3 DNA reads TGTGCCAGCACCTTGACCGCAGGGGGGGCCTATGGCTACACCTTC. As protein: CASTLTAGGAYGYTF.

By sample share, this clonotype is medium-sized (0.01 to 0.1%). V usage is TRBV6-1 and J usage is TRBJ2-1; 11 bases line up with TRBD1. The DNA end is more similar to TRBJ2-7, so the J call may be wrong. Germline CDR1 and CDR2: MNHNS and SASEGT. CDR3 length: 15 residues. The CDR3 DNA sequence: TGTGCCACCTTCGAATCGGGACAGGGGGTCCACGAGCAGTACTTC. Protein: CATFESGQGVHEQYF.

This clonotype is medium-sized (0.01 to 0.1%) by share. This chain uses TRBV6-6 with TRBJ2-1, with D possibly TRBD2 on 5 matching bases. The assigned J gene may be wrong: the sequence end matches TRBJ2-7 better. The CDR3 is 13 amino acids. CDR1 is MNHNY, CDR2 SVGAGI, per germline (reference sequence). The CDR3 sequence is CASSYSLAGRQYF. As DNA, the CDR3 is TGTGCCAGCAGTTACTCCCTAGCAGGAAGGCAGTACTTC.

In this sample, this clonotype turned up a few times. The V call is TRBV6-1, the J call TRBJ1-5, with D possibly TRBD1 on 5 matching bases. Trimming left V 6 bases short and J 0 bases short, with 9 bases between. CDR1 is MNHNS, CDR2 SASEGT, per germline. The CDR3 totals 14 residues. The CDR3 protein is CASRGRNSNQPQHF. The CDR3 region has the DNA TGTGCCAGCAGGGGACGGAATAGCAATCAGCCCCAGCATTTT.

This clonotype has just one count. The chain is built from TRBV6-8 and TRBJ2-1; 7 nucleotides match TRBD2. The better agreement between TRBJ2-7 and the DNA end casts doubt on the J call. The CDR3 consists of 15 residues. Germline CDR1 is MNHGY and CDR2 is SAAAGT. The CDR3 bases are TGTGCCAGCAGTTACTCTCGGCTGGCTAGCGGCGAGCAGTACTTC. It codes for CASSYSRLASGEQYF.

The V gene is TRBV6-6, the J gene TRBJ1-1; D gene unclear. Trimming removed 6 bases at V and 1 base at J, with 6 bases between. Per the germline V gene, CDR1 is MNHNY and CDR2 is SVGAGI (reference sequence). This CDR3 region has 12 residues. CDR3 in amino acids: CASRHSNTEAFF. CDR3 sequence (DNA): TGTGCCAGCAGACACTCGAACACTGAAGCTTTCTTT.